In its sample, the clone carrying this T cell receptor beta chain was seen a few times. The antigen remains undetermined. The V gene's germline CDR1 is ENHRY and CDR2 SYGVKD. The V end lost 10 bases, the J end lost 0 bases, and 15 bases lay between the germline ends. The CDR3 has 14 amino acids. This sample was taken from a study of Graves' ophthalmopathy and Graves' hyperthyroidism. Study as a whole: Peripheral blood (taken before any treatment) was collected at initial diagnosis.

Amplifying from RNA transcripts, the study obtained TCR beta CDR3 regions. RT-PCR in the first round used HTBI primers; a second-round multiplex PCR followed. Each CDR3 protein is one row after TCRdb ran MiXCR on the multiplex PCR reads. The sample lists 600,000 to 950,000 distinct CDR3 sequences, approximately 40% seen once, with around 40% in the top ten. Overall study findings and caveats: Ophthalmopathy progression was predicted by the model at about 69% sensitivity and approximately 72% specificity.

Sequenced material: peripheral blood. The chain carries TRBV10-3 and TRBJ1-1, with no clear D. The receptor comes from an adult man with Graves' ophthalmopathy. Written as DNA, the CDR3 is TGTGCCACCACTAAATACCGGATGAACACTGAAGCTTTCTTT. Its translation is CATTKYRMNTEAFF.